What follows is one T cell receptor gamma chain and its context. The clone's antigen remains unknown. The protein TCRdb lists belongs to a much larger clone and differs from this DNA's translation at residue 11, which points to a read error; the protein shown is made from the DNA. These data belong to a study of gammadelta T cells in human blood (TCRdb year 2020). Points the paper makes about the study in general: According to the study, polyclonal expansion of innate gamma-delta T cells immediately after birth appeared to be driven by microbial exposure.

The library was produced with RT-PCR. TCRdb records Illumina MiSeq as the sequencer. With CATT, TCRdb called clones again from the public reads; duplicate DNA rows were later joined. This sample is represented by some 300 gamma-chain clones; about 15% of them were singletons. The ten largest clonotypes hold around 33% of the sample. Inclusive of the bounding cysteine and phenylalanine, the CDR3 is 17 residues long. Only CDR3 DNA remains: 51 bases, in frame from the first base. The germline V gene encodes CDR1 GITISATS and CDR2 ISYDGTV (reference sequence). The receptor's source is a human donor. The sequenced sample was Vgamma9Vdelta2 gamma-delta T cells from adult blood. Recombination linked TRGV9 to TRGJP. The J gene, missing from TCRdb, was assigned here through DNA to germline matching. The CDR3 amino acid sequence is: CALWEGPLELDKKIKVF. The bases read TGTGCCTTGTGGGAGGGCCCCCTGGAGTTGGACAAAAAAATCAAGGTATTT.